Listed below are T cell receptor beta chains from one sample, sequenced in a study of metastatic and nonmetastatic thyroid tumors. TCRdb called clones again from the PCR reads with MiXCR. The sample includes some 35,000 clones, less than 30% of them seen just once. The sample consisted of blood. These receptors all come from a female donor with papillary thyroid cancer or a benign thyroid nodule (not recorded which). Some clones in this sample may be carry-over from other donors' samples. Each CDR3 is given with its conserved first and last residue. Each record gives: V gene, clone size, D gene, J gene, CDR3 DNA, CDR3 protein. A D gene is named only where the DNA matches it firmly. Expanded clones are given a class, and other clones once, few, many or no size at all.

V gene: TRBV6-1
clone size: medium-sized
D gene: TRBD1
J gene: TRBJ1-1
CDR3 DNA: TGTGCCAGCGGCTCTGATGGACAGGCAAATGAAGCTTTCTTT
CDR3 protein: CASGSDGQANEAFF

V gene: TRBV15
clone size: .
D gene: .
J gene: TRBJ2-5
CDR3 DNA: TGTGCCACCAGCAGAGGAGGTTCAGGAGAGCATCCGACCCAGTACTTC
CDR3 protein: CATSRGGSGEHPTQYF

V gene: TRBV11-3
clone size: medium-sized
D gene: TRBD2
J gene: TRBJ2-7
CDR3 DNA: TGTGCCAGCAGCCCGGGGGGGGAGGCCTACGAGCAGTACTTC
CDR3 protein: CASSPGGEAYEQYF

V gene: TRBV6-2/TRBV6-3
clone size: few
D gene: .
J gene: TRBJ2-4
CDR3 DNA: TGTGCCAGCAGTTACAAGGCCGCCCAGGGCGCAGCCAAAAACATTAAGTACTTC
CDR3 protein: CASSYKAAQGAAKNIKYF

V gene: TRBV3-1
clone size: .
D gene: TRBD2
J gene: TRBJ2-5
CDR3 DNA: TGTGCCAGCAGCCCTCGGGGGGGGCAAGAGACCCAGTACTTC
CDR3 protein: CASSPRGGQETQYF

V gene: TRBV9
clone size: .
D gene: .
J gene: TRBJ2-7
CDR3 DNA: TGTGCCAACAGCGTAGGCGGGATGGCCTTCGAGCAGTACTTC
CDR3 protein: CANSVGGMAFEQYF

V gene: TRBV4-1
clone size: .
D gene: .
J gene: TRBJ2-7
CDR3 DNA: TGCGCCAGCAGCGACAGTTACGAGCAGTACTTC
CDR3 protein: CASSDSYEQYF

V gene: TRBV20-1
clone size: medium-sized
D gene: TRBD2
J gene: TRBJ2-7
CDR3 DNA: TGCAGTGCTAGAGAAGCGGGGGCCCAGTACGAGCAGTACTTC
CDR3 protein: CSAREAGAQYEQYF

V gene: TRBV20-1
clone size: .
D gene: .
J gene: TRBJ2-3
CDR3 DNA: TGCAGTGCCAGATCCGACGGTGCCCACACAGATACGCAGTATTTT
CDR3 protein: CSARSDGAHTDTQYF

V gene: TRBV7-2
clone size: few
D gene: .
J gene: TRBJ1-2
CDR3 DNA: TGTGCCAGCAGCCAGGCTACCGAGAATATAGGCTACACCTTC
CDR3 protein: CASSQATENIGYTF

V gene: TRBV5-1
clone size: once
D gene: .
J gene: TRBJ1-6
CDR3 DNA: TGCGCCAGCAGCTTGGCGGTAAATTCACCCCTCCACTTT
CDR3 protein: CASSLAVNSPLHF

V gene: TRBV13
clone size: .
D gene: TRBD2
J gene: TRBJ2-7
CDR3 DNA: TGTGCCAGCAGCCCCGTCCGACTAGCGGGAGTGCCAAGCCCCTACGAGCAGTACTTC
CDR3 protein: CASSPVRLAGVPSPYEQYF

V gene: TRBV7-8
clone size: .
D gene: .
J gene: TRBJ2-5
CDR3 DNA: TGTGCCAGCAGCTTAGGCTTACGGACTGAGTATGGGGACCAGTACTTC
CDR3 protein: CASSLGLRTEYGDQYF

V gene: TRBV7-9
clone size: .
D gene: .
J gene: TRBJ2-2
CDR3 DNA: TGTGCCAGCAGCTCGGTACTGGGGAGCACCGGGGAGCTGTTTTTT
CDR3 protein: CASSSVLGSTGELFF

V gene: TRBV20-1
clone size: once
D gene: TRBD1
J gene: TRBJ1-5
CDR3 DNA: TGCAGTGCTAGACCGGACAGGGGGCGAAAGCCCCAGCATTTT
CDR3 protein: CSARPDRGRKPQHF

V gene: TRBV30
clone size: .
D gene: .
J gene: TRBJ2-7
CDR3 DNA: TGTGCCTGGAGTGTAGGCTTCAGCGGCGAGCAGTACTTC
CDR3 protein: CAWSVGFSGEQYF

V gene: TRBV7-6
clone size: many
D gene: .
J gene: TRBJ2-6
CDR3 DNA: TGTGCCAGCAGCCGACGGGACTCTGGGGCCAACGTCCTGACTTTC
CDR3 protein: CASSRRDSGANVLTF

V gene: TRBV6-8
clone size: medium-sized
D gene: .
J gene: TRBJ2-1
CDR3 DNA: TGTGCCAGCAGTCCCCACAATGAGCAGTTCTTC
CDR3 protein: CASSPHNEQFF

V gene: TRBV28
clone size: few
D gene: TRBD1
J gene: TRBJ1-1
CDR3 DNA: TGTGCCAGCAGTTTATGGTTGCCGGGACAGGGTATGAACACTGAAGCTTTCTTT
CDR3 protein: CASSLWLPGQGMNTEAFF

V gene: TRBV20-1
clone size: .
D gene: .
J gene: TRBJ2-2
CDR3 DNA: TGCAGTGCTAGAGCAATTGCGGAAACAGGGTCTAACACCGGGGAGCTGTTTTTT
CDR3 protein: CSARAIAETGSNTGELFF

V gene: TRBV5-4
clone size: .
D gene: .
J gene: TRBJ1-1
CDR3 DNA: TGTGCCAGCAGCTATTTACAGGTGGGTGGGGGTGAAGCTTTCTTT
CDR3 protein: CASSYLQVGGGEAFF

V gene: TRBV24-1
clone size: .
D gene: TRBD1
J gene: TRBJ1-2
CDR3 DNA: TGTGCCACCAGTGACTCCCGGACAGGAGGCTATGGCTACACCTTC
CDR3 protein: CATSDSRTGGYGYTF

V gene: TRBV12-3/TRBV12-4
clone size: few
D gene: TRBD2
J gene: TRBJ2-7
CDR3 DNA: TGTGCCAGCAATGCCGGGGGGGATTCCTACGATCAGTACTTC
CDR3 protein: CASNAGGDSYDQYF

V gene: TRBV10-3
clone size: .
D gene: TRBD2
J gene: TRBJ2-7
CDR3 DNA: TGTGCCATCAGCGGGGGTTTCGCGGGAGGGACCTACGAGCAGTACTTC
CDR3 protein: CAISGGFAGGTYEQYF

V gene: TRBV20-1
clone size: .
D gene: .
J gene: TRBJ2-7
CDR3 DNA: TGCAGCGCCCAACCGGGGCGTCCCGTCGAGCAGTACTTC
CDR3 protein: CSAQPGRPVEQYF

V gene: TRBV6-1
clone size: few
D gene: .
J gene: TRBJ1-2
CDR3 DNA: TGTGCCGGTGTACCGGACGTCTATGTCTACACCTTC
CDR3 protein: CAGVPDVYVYTF

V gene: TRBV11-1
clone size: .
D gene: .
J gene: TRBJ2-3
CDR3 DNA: TGTGCCAGCAGCTCGCCCTCTGGGGACTCAGATACGCAGTATTTT
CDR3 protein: CASSSPSGDSDTQYF